This TCR beta chain appears in the sequencing data of a study of blood T cell repertoires in COVID-19. For the study at large: Sites in the United States, Italy and Spain provided acute and convalescent COVID-19 samples.

Original analysis: Scientists estimated how many nucleated cells there were by amplifying reference gene primers. The table came from immunoSEQ multiplex PCR; TCRdb's copy has only in-frame clones and leaves some out. V, J and clone size derive from that table, while D and trimming were established from the DNA sequence. This sample carries under 200,000 clones, roughly 84% of them seen once, and the ten largest clones take about 7.3%. This clone was picked up a small number of times. CDR1 and CDR2 (germline): SGHVS, FQNEAQ. The V end lost 5 bases, the J end lost 3 bases, and 19 bases lay between the germline ends. The CDR3 loop spans 16 amino acids.

J is TRBJ2-5 and V is TRBV7-8; a possible D gene is TRBD1 (7 bases). Sequenced: peripheral blood. The TCR sequence derives from a man aged 50 to 59 with active or convalescent COVID-19. The DNA for the CDR3 is TGTGCCAGCAGCATCCGTATCCAGGGGGGAAAAGAGACCCAGTACTTC. This codes for CASSIRIQGGKETQYF.